This T cell receptor beta chain appears in the sequencing data of a study of blood T cell repertoires in COVID-19. V lost 0 bases, J lost 2 bases, and 11 bases lay in between. CDR1 is SGHDT and CDR2 is YYEEEE in the germline V gene. CDR3 length: 15 amino acids. Sequencing used immunoSEQ multiplex PCR; TCRdb keeps in-frame clones, though not all of them. Here the sample spans more than 100,000 clones, more than 80% being singletons. V and J are TRBV5-6 and TRBJ1-2; D might be TRBD1 (6 bases). The receptor was isolated from a human donor in a cohort sampled during active COVID-19. The specimen sequenced was peripheral blood. CDR3 nucleotide sequence: TGTGCCAGCAGCTTGGTTGGGACACCCAACTATGGCTACACCTTC. Translating gives CASSLVGTPNYGYTF.